The entry below gives a single T cell receptor (beta chain) sequence along with its context. The target antigen is unknown. These data come from a study of shared clonotypes between healthy human individuals. Points from the study as a whole: Represented diversity, genetic and exposure-history alike, was limited by few donors. Non-shared clonotypes had lower generation probabilities than clonotypes shared by all four sorted-subset donors. Only blood was sampled; tissue repertoires likely differ.

All of the donors resided in Nashville, Tennessee, and each was a Caucasian adult. The CDR3 has 16 amino acids. The germline gives CDR1 WNHNN, CDR2 SYGVQD (reference sequence). The junction had 7 bases not matched to a gene; V was cut back by 6 bases and J by 5 bases. Some clones are missing from TCRdb's copy, which holds only in-frame ones; the method was immunoSEQ multiplex PCR. The table shows millions of clones, with roughly 94% occurring only once. Sequenced: naive CD4+ T cells sorted from blood. Regarding subset: CD45RA+ positively selected. The chain employs TRBV10-1 and TRBJ2-1, with 13 bases fitting TRBD2. This receptor was taken from a man aged 18-30 years in good health. This chain's CDR3 is CASRSGTSGKHNEQFF. CDR3 in DNA: TGCGCCAGCAGGTCCGGGACTAGCGGGAAACACAATGAGCAGTTCTTC.